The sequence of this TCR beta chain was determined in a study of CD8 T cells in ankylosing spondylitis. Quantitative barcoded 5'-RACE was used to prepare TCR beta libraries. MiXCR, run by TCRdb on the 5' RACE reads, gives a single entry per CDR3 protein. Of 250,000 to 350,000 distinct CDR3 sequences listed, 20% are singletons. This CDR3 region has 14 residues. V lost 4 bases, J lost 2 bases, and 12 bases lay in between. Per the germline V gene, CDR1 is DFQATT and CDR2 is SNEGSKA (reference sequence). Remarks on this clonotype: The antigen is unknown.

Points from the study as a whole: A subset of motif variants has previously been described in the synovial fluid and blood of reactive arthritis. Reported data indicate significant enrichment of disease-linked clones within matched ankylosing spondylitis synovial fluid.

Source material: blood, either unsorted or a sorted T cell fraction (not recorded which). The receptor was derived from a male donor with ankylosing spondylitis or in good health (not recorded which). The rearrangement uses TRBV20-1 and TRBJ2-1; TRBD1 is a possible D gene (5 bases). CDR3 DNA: TGCAGTGCTACAGACAGTATAACCTACAATGAGCAGTTCTTC. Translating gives CSATDSITYNEQFF.